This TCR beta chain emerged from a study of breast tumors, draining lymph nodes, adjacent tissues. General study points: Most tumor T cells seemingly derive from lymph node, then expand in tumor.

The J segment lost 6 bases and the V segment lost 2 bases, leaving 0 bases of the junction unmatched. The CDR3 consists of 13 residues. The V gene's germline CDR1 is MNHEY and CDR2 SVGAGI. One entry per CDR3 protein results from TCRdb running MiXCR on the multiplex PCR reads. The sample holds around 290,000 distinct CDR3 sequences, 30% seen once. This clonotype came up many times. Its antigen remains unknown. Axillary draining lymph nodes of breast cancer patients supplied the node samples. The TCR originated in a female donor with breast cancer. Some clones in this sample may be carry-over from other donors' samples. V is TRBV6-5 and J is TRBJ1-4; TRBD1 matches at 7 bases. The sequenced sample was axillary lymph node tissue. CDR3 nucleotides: TGTGCCAGCAGTTACGACAGGGATGAAAAACTGTTTTTT. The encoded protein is CASSYDRDEKLFF.